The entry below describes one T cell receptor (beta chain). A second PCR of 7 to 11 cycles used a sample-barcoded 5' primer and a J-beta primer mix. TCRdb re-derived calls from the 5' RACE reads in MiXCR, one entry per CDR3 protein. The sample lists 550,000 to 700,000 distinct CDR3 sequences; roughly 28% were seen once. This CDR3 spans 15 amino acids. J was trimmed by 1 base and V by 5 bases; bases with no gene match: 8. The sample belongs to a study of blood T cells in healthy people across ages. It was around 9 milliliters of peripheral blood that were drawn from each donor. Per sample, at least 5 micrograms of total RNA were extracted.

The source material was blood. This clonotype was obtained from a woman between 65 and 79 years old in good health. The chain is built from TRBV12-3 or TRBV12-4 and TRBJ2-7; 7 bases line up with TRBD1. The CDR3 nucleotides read TGTGCCAGCAGTCACACAGGGGCCAGGTCCTACGAGCAGTACTTC. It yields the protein CASSHTGARSYEQYF.